The next 23 T cell receptor beta chains were all read from a single sample in a study of T cells in Graves' hyperthyroidism and ophthalmopathy. Template material for amplifying TCR beta CDR3 regions consisted of RNA transcripts. The TCR CDR3 first-round RT-PCR relied on the HTBI primer set. TCRdb reanalysed the multiplex PCR reads using MiXCR and keeps one entry per CDR3 protein. The sample yields around 720,000 distinct CDR3 sequences, 30% to 40% seen once. Sample: blood. The receptors derive from a woman aged 40 to 50 with Graves' hyperthyroidism.

A word on this clonotype: Relative to the germline gene, one junction end is altered; a read error may explain this. This chain joins TRBV12-3 or TRBV12-4 and TRBJ2-2; D may be TRBD2 (6 bases). This CDR3 contains 15 residues. CDR3 nucleotides: TGTGCCAGCACCACATTTGGAGGGTTTTTACGGGAGCTGTCTTTT. Protein product: CASTTFGGFLRELSF.

This clonotype was recorded many times. The CDR3 region has the DNA TGTGCCAGCAGCTTGGAGGTTGTCTACGAGCAGTACTTC. Protein sequence: CASSLEVVYEQYF. This chain connects TRBV7-8 to TRBJ2-7, with D possibly TRBD2 on 5 matching bases. V was pared by 3 bases and J by 3 bases, with 9 bases between. CDR1 and CDR2 (germline): SGHVS, FQNEAQ. This CDR3 region has 13 residues.

This clonotype was observed at least ten times. The chain uses TRBV2 and TRBJ1-5; the D is unclear. The CDR3 runs to 12 residues. In germline, CDR1 is SNHLY, CDR2 FYNNEI. V was pared by 8 bases and J by 2 bases, with 7 bases between. CDR3 in amino acids: CASRVGNQPQHF. DNA for the CDR3: TGTGCCAGCCGAGTAGGCAATCAGCCCCAGCATTTT. The full variable domain, rest sourced from reference TRBV2 and TRBJ1-5, is EPEVTQTPSHQVTQMGQEVILRCVPISNHLYFYWYRQILGQKVEFLVSFYNNEISEKSEIFDDQFSVERPDGSNFTLKIRSTKLEDSAMYFCASRVGNQPQHFGDGTRLSIL.

The chain combines TRBV19 with TRBJ1-2; 9 bases are a match to TRBD1. V was clipped by 4 bases and J by 6 bases; unmatched bases: 12. Germline CDR1 is LNHDA and CDR2 is SQIVND (reference sequence). The CDR3 is 16 amino acids. The CDR3 loop reads CASSTRRDRELDGYTF. In nucleotides, the CDR3 is TGTGCCAGTAGTACTAGGAGGGACAGGGAGTTGGATGGCTACACCTTC.

Notes on this clonotype: A read error may be the cause here, since a much bigger clone is one base away. J is TRBJ2-7 and V is TRBV7-2; D unresolved. CDR1 is SGHTA, CDR2 FQGNSA, per germline. The CDR3 has 13 amino acids. The CDR3 DNA is TGCGCCAGCAGCGCGATGTTAGCCTACGAGCAGTACTTC. It encodes CASSAMLAYEQYF. The full variable domain, rest sourced from reference TRBV7-2 and TRBJ2-7, is GAGVSQSPSNKVTEKGKDVELRCDPISGHTALYWYRQSLGQGLEFLIYFQGNSAPDKSGLPSDRFSAERTGGSVSTLTIQRTQQEDSAVYLCASSAMLAYEQYFGPGTRLTVT.

This clonotype showed up many times. This rearrangement joins TRBV2 to TRBJ2-7; no firm D call. Germline assignment: CDR1 SNHLY and CDR2 FYNNEI. Trimming cost V 7 bases and J 6 bases, with 10 bases left between them. The CDR3 extends over 11 amino acids. The CDR3 region is CASKYKIEQYF. For the CDR3, the DNA is TGTGCCAGCAAGTATAAGATCGAGCAGTACTTC.

This clonotype was found many times. The genes are TRBV6-2 or TRBV6-3 and TRBJ1-5; 7 bases map to TRBD1. The trim removed 4 bases at V and 4 bases at J, leaving 7 bases unmatched. This CDR3 is 15 amino acids long. Germline V gene data show CDR1 as MNHEY and CDR2 as SVGEGT. CDR3: CASSSPDRMNQPQHF. In DNA form, the CDR3 reads TGTGCCAGCAGTTCCCCGGACAGGATGAATCAGCCCCAGCATTTT.

The J gene is TRBJ1-2, the V gene TRBV12-3 or TRBV12-4, with no clear D. Between the trimmed V and J ends, which lost 6 bases and 0 bases, there was a span of 11 bases. The CDR3 runs to 14 residues. CDR3 sequence (DNA): TGTGCCAGCAGCCGGCCGCGGCCTAACTATGGCTACACCTTC. Its translation: CASSRPRPNYGYTF.

This clonotype was detected only a few times. This chain links TRBV12-3 or TRBV12-4 with TRBJ2-2, with 10 bases identical to TRBD1. The junction had 6 bases not matched to a gene; V was cut back by 6 bases and J by 8 bases. The CDR3 consists of 14 residues. CDR3 sequence reads: CASSPGQGIGELFF. DNA for the CDR3: TGTGCCAGCAGCCCGGGACAGGGGATAGGGGAGCTGTTTTTT.

Ten or more counts support this clonotype. CDR3 residues: CASSLFPRVPYEQYF. CDR3 nucleotide sequence: TGTGCCAGCAGCTTATTCCCGCGTGTGCCCTACGAGCAGTACTTC. This sequence joins TRBV11-2 and TRBJ2-7; D unclear. The CDR3 runs 15 residues. Germline V CDR1 and CDR2: SGHAT, FQNNGV. Trimming shortened V by 2 bases and J by 2 bases, and 13 bases separated the two germline ends.

To note about this clonotype: Its ends do not fully match the called genes, so a read error is possible. The rearrangement uses TRBV29-1 and TRBJ1-4, with D hard to call. The CDR3 runs 13 residues. The germline gives CDR1 SQVTM, CDR2 ANQGSEA. DNA for the CDR3: TGCAGCGTTGGCGGGCAGACTAATGGAAAACTGTTTTTT. It specifies CSVGGQTNGKLFF.

The chain links TRBV7-8 to TRBJ2-7, with D possibly being TRBD1 or TRBD2 (5 bases each). The CDR3 has 20 residues. V dropped 1 base and J dropped 2 bases, with 27 bases sitting between them. Germline assignment: CDR1 SGHVS and CDR2 FQNEAQ. CDR3 sequence: CASSLEAIIYGTPLTYEQYF. The CDR3 DNA reads TGTGCCAGCAGCTTAGAGGCAATTATATACGGGACCCCGCTGACCTACGAGCAGTACTTC. Based on the CDR3 plus reference TRBV7-8 and TRBJ2-7, the full variable domain is GAGVSQSPRYKVAKRGQDVALRCDPISGHVSLFWYQQALGQGPEFLTYFQNEAQLDKSGLPSDRFFAERPEGSVSTLKIQRTQQEDSAVYLCASSLEAIIYGTPLTYEQYFGPGTRLTVT.

The rearrangement uses TRBV4-1 and TRBJ2-7; D is possibly TRBD1 or TRBD2 (5 bases each). This CDR3 comprises 16 residues. Deletions cut 2 bases from V and 7 bases from J, with 21 bases between. The germline gives CDR1 MGHRA, CDR2 YSYEKL. For the CDR3, the DNA is TGCGCCAGCAGCCAATTAAAGGGACCGGCGCCAGGGGAGCAGTACTTC. Translating it yields CASSQLKGPAPGEQYF.

This clonotype was seen more than once but under ten times. The chain employs TRBV12-3 or TRBV12-4 and TRBJ1-5, with 7 bases matching TRBD1. Germline trimming cut 6 bases from V and 0 bases from J; bases unmatched to any gene: 5. There are 15 residues in the CDR3. The CDR3 spells CASRAQGISNQPQHF. As DNA, the CDR3 is TGTGCCAGCAGGGCACAGGGGATTAGCAATCAGCCCCAGCATTTT.

V and J are TRBV28 and TRBJ1-2, with 7 bases fitting TRBD1. The CDR3 runs 15 residues. Germline lookup yields CDR1 MDHEN and CDR2 SYDVKM. Germline trimming cut 5 bases from V and 3 bases from J; bases unmatched to any gene: 9. CDR3 region: CASSPPTGLDYGYTF. CDR3 coding DNA: TGTGCCAGCAGTCCTCCGACAGGGCTGGACTATGGCTACACCTTC.

This clonotype was seen a handful of times. The chain uses TRBV6-5 and TRBJ1-2, with D tentatively TRBD1 (6 bases). The CDR3 runs to 13 residues. V gave up 2 bases and J gave up 4 bases, with 8 bases separating them. CDR1 is MNHEY, CDR2 SVGAGI, per germline. As DNA, the CDR3 is TGTGCCAGCAGTTACCGGGGGCTCTATGGCTACACCTTC. It translates to CASSYRGLYGYTF.

This clonotype came up many times. The rearrangement joins TRBV7-9 to TRBJ2-7, with D perhaps TRBD2 (6 bases). Germline V lookup: CDR1 SEHNR, CDR2 FQNEAQ (reference sequence). The CDR3 is 14 amino acids. V lost 1 base and J 7 bases, leaving 14 bases between the germline ends. Here the CDR3 DNA reads TGTGCCAGCAGCTTAGAAGCCATTGCGGGGGAGCAGTACTTC. Translating it yields CASSLEAIAGEQYF. Based on the CDR3 plus reference TRBV7-9 and TRBJ2-7, the full variable domain is DTGVSQNPRHKITKRGQNVTFRCDPISEHNRLYWYRQTLGQGPEFLTYFQNEAQLEKSRLLSDRFSAERPKGSFSTLEIQRTEQGDSAMYLCASSLEAIAGEQYFGPGTRLTVT.

This clonotype was detected only a few times. The chain links TRBV5-1 to TRBJ2-7; D gene uncertain. CDR1 is SGHRS and CDR2 is YFSETQ in the germline V gene. CDR3 length equals 15 residues. With 0 bases removed from V and 3 bases from J, the gap between germline ends came to 13 bases. The CDR3, as DNA: TGCGCCAGCAGCTTGGCCGTCGCAGACGACTACGAGCAGTACTTC. It codes for CASSLAVADDYEQYF.

The CDR3 bases are TGCGCCAGCAGCTTGGCGACAGGGGGCCAGAACACTGAAGCTTTCTTT. Its translation: CASSLATGGQNTEAFF. The V call is TRBV5-1, the J call TRBJ1-1, with 10 bases lining up with TRBD1. CDR1 is SGHRS, CDR2 YFSETQ, per germline. Trimming at V came to 0 bases and at J to 1 base, leaving 3 bases not matched to a gene. This CDR3 has 16 residues. Full variable domain (outside the CDR3, taken from reference TRBV5-1 and TRBJ1-1): KAGVTQTPRYLIKTRGQQVTLSCSPISGHRSVSWYQQTPGQGLQFLFEYFSETQRNKGNFPGRFSGRQFSNSRSEMNVSTLELGDSALYLCASSLATGGQNTEAFFGQGTRLTVV.

Here the CDR3 DNA reads TGTGCCAGCAGCTTAGGAAACCAGAATACTGAAGCTTTCTTT. Translation: CASSLGNQNTEAFF. The gene calls are TRBV11-2 and TRBJ1-1, with D hard to call. With 1 base removed from V and 5 bases from J, the gap between germline ends came to 11 bases. The V gene's germline CDR1 is SGHAT and CDR2 FQNNGV. This CDR3 is built from 14 residues.

The rearrangement uses TRBV6-2 or TRBV6-3 and TRBJ1-2, with D unclear. This CDR3 has 14 amino acids. Per the germline V gene, CDR1 is MNHEY and CDR2 is SVGEGT. V lost 6 bases to trimming and J lost 3 bases, with 14 bases between them. CDR3 bases: TGTGCCAGCAGCCGGACGAGGGTGGACTATGGCTACACCTTC. The encoded protein is CASSRTRVDYGYTF.

V is TRBV2 and J is TRBJ2-1; 13 bases align to TRBD2. Trimming at V came to 7 bases and at J to 2 bases, leaving 5 bases not matched to a gene. The CDR3 totals 16 residues. Germline CDR1 SNHLY, CDR2 FYNNEI. The CDR3 DNA is TGTGCCAGCACTTGGACTAGCGGGAGTCCCTACAATGAGCAGTTCTTC. Translated: CASTWTSGSPYNEQFF.

As for this clonotype: Mismatch with germline at one junction end may stem from a read error. The chain carries TRBV5-4 and TRBJ1-2; D ambiguous. CDR3 length: 13 amino acids. Per the germline V gene, CDR1 is SGHNT and CDR2 is YYREEE (reference sequence). Written as DNA, the CDR3 is TGTGCCAGCAGCTTAGACAATAACTATAGCTACACCTTC. Its translation is CASSLDNNYSYTF.